This T cell receptor beta chain was sequenced during a study of T cells in Graves' hyperthyroidism and ophthalmopathy. Study summary: Peripheral blood was secured at the point of initial diagnosis, before any treatment.

From RNA transcripts, TCR beta CDR3 regions were amplified. The TCR CDR3 was amplified in a first-round RT-PCR using the HTBI primer set. Each CDR3 protein is one row after TCRdb ran MiXCR on the multiplex PCR reads. This table holds hundreds of thousands of distinct CDR3 sequences, around 17% found once. Findings of the study overall: Most expanded thyroid clonotypes above 0.001 also appeared in blood. Before onset, ophthalmopathy was predicted by the model a median roughly six months earlier.

Germline-derived CDR1 and CDR2 are SGDLS and YYNGEE. This CDR3 contains 17 residues. J gave up 3 bases and V 1 base, and 10 bases lay outside the gene matches. In its sample, this clonotype was seen many times. What it recognizes is unknown. The V and J genes are TRBV9 and TRBJ2-1, with 7 positions matching TRBD2. This clonotype originated in a woman aged 18-29 years with Graves' ophthalmopathy. Sequencing used blood. CDR3 bases: TGTGCCAGCAGCGTAACCTTTGGGAGCGGGGACTACAATGAGCAGTTCTTC. The encoded protein is CASSVTFGSGDYNEQFF. Complete variable domain (other parts from reference TRBV9 and TRBJ2-1): DSGVTQTPKHLITATGQRVTLRCSPRSGDLSVYWYQQSLDQGLQFLIQYYNGEERAKGNILERFSAQQFPDLHSELNLSSLELGDSALYFCASSVTFGSGDYNEQFFGPGTRLTVL.